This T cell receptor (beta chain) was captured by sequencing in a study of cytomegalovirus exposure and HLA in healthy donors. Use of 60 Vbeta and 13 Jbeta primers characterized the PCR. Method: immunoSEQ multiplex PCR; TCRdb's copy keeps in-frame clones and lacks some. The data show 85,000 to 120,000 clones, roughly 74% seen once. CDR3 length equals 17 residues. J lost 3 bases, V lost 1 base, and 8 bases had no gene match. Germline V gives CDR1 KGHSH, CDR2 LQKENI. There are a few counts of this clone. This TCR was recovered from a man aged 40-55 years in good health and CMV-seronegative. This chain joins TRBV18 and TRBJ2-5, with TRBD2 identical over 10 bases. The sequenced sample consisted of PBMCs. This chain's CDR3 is CASSPQYATSGKETQYF. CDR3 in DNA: TGTGCCAGCTCACCACAATACGCCACTAGCGGGAAAGAGACCCAGTACTTC.